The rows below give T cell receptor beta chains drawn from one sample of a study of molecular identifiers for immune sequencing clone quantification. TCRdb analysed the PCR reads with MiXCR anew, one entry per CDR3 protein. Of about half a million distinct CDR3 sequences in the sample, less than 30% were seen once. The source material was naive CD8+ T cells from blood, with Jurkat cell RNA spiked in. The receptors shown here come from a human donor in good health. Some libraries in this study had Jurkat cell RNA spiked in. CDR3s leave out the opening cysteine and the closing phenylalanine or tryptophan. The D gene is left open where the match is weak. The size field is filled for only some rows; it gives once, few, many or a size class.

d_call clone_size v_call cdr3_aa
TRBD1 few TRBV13 ASSQGQGAGGQPQH
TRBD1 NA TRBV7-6 TSSPTRQGLIHGQF
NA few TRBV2 ASSEERDGQETQY
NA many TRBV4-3 ASSEGGPDTQY
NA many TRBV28 ASSLGKRTGAF
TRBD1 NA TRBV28 ASSPRGLVDQPQH
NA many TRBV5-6 ASSLEYTDTQY
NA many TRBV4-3 ASSPYQGSGYEQY
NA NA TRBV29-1 SVEAGSKNIQY
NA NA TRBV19 ASSIPPLGLQPQH
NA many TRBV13 ASSLYSNIQY
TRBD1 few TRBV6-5 ASSYDRGQPQH
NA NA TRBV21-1 ASSKRDRRRGQPQH
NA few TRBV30 AWSPVGELF
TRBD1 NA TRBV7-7 ASSLGQGPTEAC